These T cell receptor beta chains were read from a single sample in a study of CD8 T cells in Susac syndrome. TCRdb reprocessed the immunoSEQ multiplex PCR reads via MiXCR and lists one record per CDR3 protein. Of around 130,000 distinct CDR3 sequences listed, over 80% are singletons. The specimen sequenced was CD8+ T cells from PBMCs. The receptor source for this set is a human donor with multiple sclerosis. Both conserved end residues are part of each CDR3. Fields, in order: V gene, D gene, J gene, clone size, CDR3 protein, CDR3 DNA. A D gene is named only where the DNA matches it firmly. Clone sizes are given selectively: once, few, many, or a class where the clone is expanded.

V: TRBV28
D: TRBD1
J: TRBJ2-5
size: -
CDR3: CASSPSLQGSWETQYF
DNA: TGTGCCAGCAGTCCCTCCCTACAGGGGTCCTGGGAGACCCAGTACTTC

V: TRBV16
D: -
J: TRBJ1-5
size: -
CDR3: CASSQSAGRQPQHF
DNA: TGTGCCAGCAGCCAATCGGCAGGCCGTCAGCCCCAGCATTTT

V: TRBV28
D: TRBD1
J: TRBJ1-1
size: -
CDR3: CASSLQGALTEAFF
DNA: TGTGCCAGCAGTTTACAGGGGGCACTCACTGAAGCTTTCTTT

V: TRBV2
D: -
J: TRBJ1-6
size: once
CDR3: CASSEFGEGGSPLHF
DNA: TGTGCCAGCAGTGAATTCGGTGAGGGAGGGTCACCCCTCCACTTT

V: TRBV2
D: -
J: TRBJ1-2
size: few
CDR3: CASSGLGGQDGYTF
DNA: TGTGCCAGCTCAGGGCTCGGGGGCCAAGATGGCTACACCTTC

V: TRBV2
D: -
J: TRBJ1-5
size: -
CDR3: CASGLSGTHSNQPQHF
DNA: TGTGCCAGCGGACTCTCCGGGACACATAGCAATCAGCCCCAGCATTTT

V: TRBV30
D: -
J: TRBJ2-7
size: -
CDR3: CAWTLDGYEQYF
DNA: TGTGCCTGGACACTAGACGGCTACGAGCAGTACTTC

V: TRBV5-4
D: TRBD1
J: TRBJ2-1
size: -
CDR3: CASSASGTGLRNEQFF
DNA: TGTGCCAGCAGCGCCTCCGGGACAGGGTTAAGAAATGAGCAGTTCTTC

V: TRBV2
D: -
J: TRBJ2-7
size: once
CDR3: CASSGIGTYEQYF
DNA: TGTGCCAGCAGTGGAATAGGGACCTACGAGCAGTACTTC

V: TRBV6-6
D: -
J: TRBJ2-7
size: -
CDR3: CATEGDSYEQYF
DNA: TGTGCCACGGAGGGGGACTCCTACGAGCAGTACTTC

V: TRBV7-9
D: TRBD2
J: TRBJ2-3
size: -
CDR3: CASSPGLAGGVTDTQYF
DNA: TGTGCCAGCAGCCCCGGACTAGCGGGAGGGGTGACAGATACGCAGTATTTT

V: TRBV3-1
D: -
J: TRBJ2-2
size: once
CDR3: CASSQEHSKSNTGELFF
DNA: TGTGCCAGCAGCCAAGAACACAGCAAATCTAACACCGGGGAGCTGTTTTTT

V: TRBV7-9
D: -
J: TRBJ1-5
size: once
CDR3: CASSFGRTGDQPQHF
DNA: TGTGCCAGCAGCTTTGGCAGGACCGGCGATCAGCCCCAGCATTTT

V: TRBV11-3
D: -
J: TRBJ1-1
size: many
CDR3: CASSLGANTEAFF
DNA: TGTGCCAGCAGCTTGGGGGCGAACACTGAAGCTTTCTTT

V: TRBV3-1
D: TRBD2
J: TRBJ2-3
size: once
CDR3: CASSPSGGTDTQYF
DNA: TGTGCCAGCAGCCCTAGCGGGGGCACAGATACGCAGTATTTT

V: TRBV4-1
D: TRBD1
J: TRBJ1-1
size: -
CDR3: CARSQEGGQGRGGGTEAFF
DNA: TGCGCCCGCAGCCAAGAGGGGGGACAGGGAAGGGGTGGTGGCACTGAAGCTTTCTTT

V: TRBV24-1
D: -
J: TRBJ2-5
size: -
CDR3: CATPRGTGETQYF
DNA: TGTGCCACCCCCCGAGGGACCGGAGAGACCCAGTACTTC

V: TRBV5-4
D: -
J: TRBJ1-5
size: -
CDR3: CASSLQGESNQPQHF
DNA: TGTGCCAGCAGCTTACAGGGAGAGAGCAATCAGCCCCAGCATTTT

V: TRBV24-1
D: -
J: TRBJ2-2
size: few
CDR3: CATSDPWTDNTGELFF
DNA: TGTGCCACCAGTGACCCTTGGACTGACAACACCGGGGAGCTGTTTTTT

V: TRBV27
D: -
J: TRBJ2-4
size: few
CDR3: CASSLLGAKNIQYF
DNA: TGTGCCAGCAGTTTACTGGGAGCCAAAAACATTCAGTACTTC

V: TRBV5-1
D: -
J: TRBJ2-7
size: -
CDR3: CASSSPEGQKGHEQYF
DNA: TGCGCCAGCAGCTCCCCCGAGGGACAAAAAGGCCACGAGCAGTACTTC

V: TRBV18
D: -
J: TRBJ2-5
size: -
CDR3: CASSPPDSSKETQYF
DNA: TGTGCCAGCTCACCACCGGACAGTAGCAAAGAGACCCAGTACTTC

V: TRBV12-3/TRBV12-4
D: TRBD1
J: TRBJ2-1
size: -
CDR3: CASSLQGEIGNEQFF
DNA: TGTGCCAGCAGTTTACAGGGGGAAATAGGCAATGAGCAGTTCTTC

V: TRBV19
D: -
J: TRBJ1-1
size: once
CDR3: CASSIDGSGATEAFF
DNA: TGTGCCAGTAGTATAGATGGATCAGGGGCTACTGAAGCTTTCTTT

V: TRBV10-2
D: TRBD1
J: TRBJ1-5
size: -
CDR3: CASGQGGNQPQHF
DNA: TGCGCCAGCGGACAGGGTGGCAATCAGCCCCAGCATTTT

V: TRBV19
D: -
J: TRBJ1-4
size: -
CDR3: CASQGIGGEKLFF
DNA: TGTGCCAGCCAGGGTATTGGGGGTGAAAAACTGTTTTTT

V: TRBV5-1
D: -
J: TRBJ2-5
size: -
CDR3: CASSLELSAQETQYF
DNA: TGCGCCAGCAGCTTGGAACTCAGCGCCCAAGAGACCCAGTACTTC

V: TRBV9
D: -
J: TRBJ1-1
size: -
CDR3: CASSARDTEFTEAFF
DNA: TGTGCCAGCAGCGCCCGGGACACGGAGTTTACTGAAGCTTTCTTT

V: TRBV11-2
D: -
J: TRBJ2-5
size: -
CDR3: CASSLVESQYF
DNA: TGTGCCAGCAGCTTAGTTGAGTCCCAGTACTTC

V: TRBV5-6
D: TRBD1
J: TRBJ1-4
size: -
CDR3: CASSLLGTGPNEKLFF
DNA: TGTGCCAGCAGCTTACTTGGGACAGGGCCCAATGAAAAACTGTTTTTT

V: TRBV19
D: -
J: TRBJ2-1
size: -
CDR3: CASCPLSSSYNEQFF
DNA: TGTGCCAGTTGTCCCCTAAGTTCCTCCTACAATGAGCAGTTCTTC

V: TRBV18
D: TRBD1
J: TRBJ2-1
size: -
CDR3: CASSESTGVSYDNEQFF
DNA: TGTGCCAGCTCCGAATCGACAGGGGTCTCCTATGACAATGAGCAGTTCTTC

V: TRBV7-9
D: -
J: TRBJ1-1
size: -
CDR3: CASSGWEAEAFF
DNA: TGTGCCAGCAGCGGGTGGGAGGCTGAAGCTTTCTTT

V: TRBV20-1
D: -
J: TRBJ1-1
size: -
CDR3: CSARGHRVNTEAFF
DNA: TGCAGTGCTAGAGGGCACAGGGTGAACACTGAAGCTTTCTTT

V: TRBV7-2
D: -
J: TRBJ2-7
size: -
CDR3: CASSFTRESSYEQYF
DNA: TGTGCCAGCAGCTTCACCAGGGAGAGCTCCTACGAGCAGTACTTC

V: TRBV12-3/TRBV12-4
D: -
J: TRBJ1-5
size: -
CDR3: CASSSGQWDPLLEPQHF
DNA: TGTGCCAGCAGTTCTGGACAGTGGGACCCATTGTTGGAGCCCCAGCATTTT

V: TRBV7-9
D: -
J: TRBJ1-4
size: -
CDR3: CASSLVITPGANEKLFF
DNA: TGTGCCAGCAGCTTAGTAATCACCCCGGGAGCTAATGAAAAACTGTTTTTT

V: TRBV6-1
D: TRBD1
J: TRBJ1-1
size: -
CDR3: CASSQGTGGVNTEAFF
DNA: TGTGCCAGCAGCCAAGGGACAGGGGGCGTGAACACTGAAGCTTTCTTT

V: TRBV11-2
D: TRBD1
J: TRBJ2-7
size: -
CDR3: CASSSGQADEQYF
DNA: TGTGCCAGCAGCTCAGGACAGGCCGACGAGCAGTACTTC

V: TRBV30
D: -
J: TRBJ2-1
size: -
CDR3: CAWSVSGLAYNEQFF
DNA: TGTGCCTGGAGTGTATCGGGATTAGCCTACAATGAGCAGTTCTTC

V: TRBV15
D: TRBD1
J: TRBJ2-5
size: -
CDR3: CATSSGQGTIETQYF
DNA: TGTGCCACCAGCTCGGGACAGGGGACGATCGAGACCCAGTACTTC

V: TRBV5-1
D: -
J: TRBJ2-5
size: -
CDR3: CASSSGGSLETQYF
DNA: TGCGCCAGCAGCTCGGGGGGCTCTTTGGAGACCCAGTACTTC

V: TRBV7-9
D: -
J: TRBJ2-6
size: -
CDR3: CASSSEQDSGANVLTF
DNA: TGTGCCAGCAGCTCAGAACAGGACTCTGGGGCCAACGTCCTGACTTTC

V: TRBV5-6
D: -
J: TRBJ2-2
size: -
CDR3: CASSLGLAGSTGELFF
DNA: TGTGCCAGCAGCTTGGGGCTTGCAGGGAGCACCGGGGAGCTGTTTTTT